Below, 28 T cell receptor beta chains from the same sample are listed, as sequenced in a study. TCRdb re-analysed the 5' RACE reads in MiXCR, keeping a single row per CDR3 protein. The table records just under 65,000 distinct CDR3 sequences, about 20% of them present only once. Material: memory CD4+ T cells sorted from a lymph node. Subset of the sample: memory CD4+ T cells, CD4+CD45RO+CD25-. The receptors derive from a female donor with breast cancer.

Points on this clonotype: The junction differs from germline at one of its ends, possibly a read error. The rearrangement uses TRBV6-2 or TRBV6-3 and TRBJ2-3, with TRBD1 as a possible D gene (6 bases). This CDR3 has 15 amino acids. The germline V gene has CDR1 MNHEY and CDR2 SVGEGT. In DNA, the CDR3 is TGTGCCAGCAATTACGGGACACTACTTACAGATACGCAGTATTTT. Translation gives CASNYGTLLTDTQYF.

This clonotype was counted a few times. The V call is TRBV28, the J call TRBJ2-7; D possibly corresponds to TRBD1 (6 bases). V lost 5 bases and J lost 8, with 19 bases in between. The CDR3 spans 14 residues. The germline V gene has CDR1 MDHEN and CDR2 SYDVKM. CDR3 amino acids: CASSQTGNRRQQYF. As DNA, the CDR3 is TGTGCCAGCAGTCAAACAGGGAACCGGCGACAGCAGTACTTC.

This clonotype was found many times. The V and J genes are TRBV6-5 and TRBJ1-6; D ambiguous. The CDR3 is 17 residues long. V was cut by 0 bases and J by 5 bases, with 14 bases left in between. CDR1 is MNHEY and CDR2 is SVGAGI in the germline V gene. CDR3 DNA sequence: TGTGCCAGCAGTTACTCGGGTGAAGGGCCTAATAATTCACCCCTCCACTTT. It encodes CASSYSGEGPNNSPLHF.

This clonotype was observed a few times. The J gene is TRBJ1-1, the V gene TRBV5-6; D is possibly TRBD1 (5 bases). V lost 1 base and J 11 bases, leaving 15 bases between the germline ends. This CDR3 comprises 13 residues. The germline V gene encodes CDR1 SGHDT and CDR2 YYEEEE. CDR3 DNA: TGTGCCAGCAGCTTGCAGGGAGGGGTTCCGGCTTTCTTT. This sequence encodes CASSLQGGVPAFF. Full variable domain (remainder filled in from reference TRBV5-6 and TRBJ1-1): DAGVTQSPTHLIKTRGQQVTLRCSPKSGHDTVSWYQQALGQGPQFIFQYYEEEERQRGNFPDRFSGHQFPNYSSELNVNALLLGDSALYLCASSLQGGVPAFFGQGTRLTVV.

In its sample, this clonotype was seen a few times. The CDR3 is CASSYTTPGTSNTGELFF. CDR3 DNA sequence: TGTGCCAGCAGTTACACGACGCCCGGGACATCGAACACCGGGGAGCTGTTTTTT. This rearrangement joins TRBV6-5 to TRBJ2-2; D perhaps matches TRBD1 (6 bases). With 2 bases removed from V and 0 bases from J, the gap between germline ends came to 16 bases. Germline CDR1 is MNHEY and CDR2 is SVGAGI. CDR3 size: 18 residues.

This clonotype was detected a few times. V gene TRBV6-5 combines with J gene TRBJ2-2; 10 bases match TRBD2. In germline, CDR1 is MNHEY, CDR2 SVGAGI. CDR3 length: 16 residues. After removal of 10 bases from V and 5 bases from J, the junction contained 13 bases not matched to a gene. The CDR3 reads CATSGRASGSTGELFF. The CDR3 coding sequence is TGTGCCACAAGCGGGCGAGCTAGCGGGAGTACCGGGGAGCTGTTTTTT.

The sample holds a few counts of this clonotype. The rearrangement links TRBV20-1 to TRBJ2-4, with D perhaps TRBD2 (5 bases). CDR1 DFQATT and CDR2 SNEGSKA come from the germline V gene (reference sequence). V was clipped by 6 bases and J by 9 bases, with 24 bases between them. CDR3 size: 15 residues. CDR3 loop: CSAGSVLVNDGIQYF. The CDR3 bases are TGCAGTGCCGGGTCCGTACTAGTAAATGACGGCATTCAGTACTTC.

The chain employs TRBV20-1 and TRBJ1-5; D not certain. Germline CDR1 is DFQATT and CDR2 is SNEGSKA (reference sequence). This CDR3 has 16 amino acids. The V gene lost 1 base and the J gene lost 6 bases, with 19 bases spanning the gap. CDR3 nucleotides: TGCAGTGCTAGAGCATCCTCGACTTCAGGAGCTCAGCCCCAGCATTTT. Translated: CSARASSTSGAQPQHF.

The chain uses TRBV5-4 and TRBJ1-2, with D unresolved. V lost 1 base and J lost 5, with 6 bases in between. Germline V CDR1 and CDR2: SGHNT, YYREEE (reference sequence). The CDR3 covers 12 residues. The CDR3 reads CASSLREYGYTF. CDR3 nucleotides: TGTGCCAGCAGCTTGCGGGAATATGGCTACACCTTC.

A few counts support this clonotype. V usage is TRBV5-1 and J usage is TRBJ1-6, with 8 positions matching TRBD1. J was trimmed by 8 bases and V by 4 bases; bases with no gene match: 8. The CDR3 runs to 15 residues. Germline CDR1 SGHRS, CDR2 YFSETQ. Here the CDR3 DNA reads TGCGCCAGCAGCACTAAAGGACAGGGTGATTCACCCCTCCACTTT. Translating it yields CASSTKGQGDSPLHF. Combining the CDR3 with reference TRBV5-1 and TRBJ1-6 gives the whole variable domain KAGVTQTPRYLIKTRGQQVTLSCSPISGHRSVSWYQQTPGQGLQFLFEYFSETQRNKGNFPGRFSGRQFSNSRSEMNVSTLELGDSALYLCASSTKGQGDSPLHFGNGTRLTVT.

The genes are TRBV7-8 and TRBJ2-5; TRBD1 aligns across 9 bases. Germline CDR1 and CDR2: SGHVS and FQNEAQ. Unmatched junction bases numbered 4, after V lost 4 bases and J lost 4 bases. The CDR3 has 14 amino acids. The CDR3: CASSSGTGLETQYF. In DNA, the CDR3 is TGTGCCAGCAGCTCAGGGACAGGGCTAGAGACCCAGTACTTC.

In the case of this clonotype: The final CDR3 position lacks the conserved phenylalanine or tryptophan, pointing to a likely read error. The chain combines TRBV3-1 with TRBJ1-5; the D gene is possibly TRBD1 (5 bases). Germline CDR1 is LGHDT and CDR2 is YNNKEL (reference sequence). V shed 3 bases and J shed 7 bases, with 10 bases lying between them. This CDR3 region has 13 residues. This CDR3 is CASSQDRDQPQHL. CDR3 DNA: TGTGCCAGCAGCCAGGATAGGGACCAGCCCCAGCATCTT.

The chain joins TRBV6-2 or TRBV6-3 to TRBJ2-7, with 10 bases lining up with TRBD1. The CDR3 covers 14 residues. The trim removed 6 bases at V and 4 bases at J, leaving 6 bases unmatched. The V gene's germline CDR1 is MNHEY and CDR2 SVGEGT. The CDR3 loop is CASRVRDRGYEQYF. The CDR3 DNA follows: TGTGCCAGCAGGGTCCGGGACAGGGGTTACGAGCAGTACTTC.

Regarding this clonotype: A single base separates this from a much larger clone, so it may be a read error. The chain couples TRBV6-5 to TRBJ2-3; 7 nucleotides align to TRBD2. With V trimmed by 5 bases and J by 8 bases, 19 bases remained unmatched. There are 17 residues in the CDR3. Germline CDR1 and CDR2: MNHEY and SVGAGI. The CDR3 sequence is CASSPSRDGRPGVTQYF. The CDR3 nucleotides are TGTGCCAGCAGTCCCTCCCGGGACGGGAGGCCGGGGGTTACGCAGTATTTT.

V and J are TRBV28 and TRBJ2-1; TRBD2 agrees at 14 bases. CDR1 and CDR2 from the germline V gene are MDHEN and SYDVKM. The CDR3 consists of 17 residues. V dropped 4 bases and J dropped 7; count of bases not matched to a gene: 9. The CDR3: CASSSSGLAGDENEQFF. Here the CDR3 DNA reads TGTGCCAGCAGTTCATCGGGACTAGCGGGAGATGAGAATGAGCAGTTCTTC.

This clonotype was seen a handful of times. This chain uses TRBV5-5 with TRBJ1-6; no clear D gene. V lost 0 bases to trimming and J lost 9 bases, with 7 bases between them. From germline, CDR1 is SGHKS and CDR2 YYEKEE (reference sequence). The CDR3 sequence is 13 residues long. The CDR3 here is CASSLAGSSPLHF. The CDR3 bases are TGTGCCAGCAGCTTGGCTGGCAGTTCACCCCTCCACTTT.

This clonotype has ten or more counts. The junction does not match germline at one end; this may be a read error. V gene TRBV5-1 combines with J gene TRBJ1-1, with TRBD1 matching over 7 bases. This CDR3 region has 13 residues. From germline, CDR1 is SGHRS and CDR2 YFSETQ. CDR3 sequence: CASSLAPGQDWRF. CDR3 bases: TGCGCCAGCAGCTTGGCCCCTGGACAGGACTGGAGATTT.

The rearrangement links TRBV19 to TRBJ2-7; 12 bases agree with TRBD1. The CDR3 has 15 residues. Per germline, CDR1 LNHDA and CDR2 SQIVND (reference sequence). V shed 8 bases and J 6 bases; nucleotides not matched to a gene: 11. DNA for the CDR3: TGTGCCAGTGCGGGGTCGGGACAGGGGGCATCCGAGCAGTACTTC. It codes for CASAGSGQGASEQYF.

This sequence joins TRBV7-6 and TRBJ2-5, with TRBD2 matching 8 bases. Per germline, CDR1 SGHVS and CDR2 FNYEAQ. The CDR3 sequence is 14 residues long. Trimming took 6 bases from V and 2 from J; bases not matched to a gene: 5. CDR3 DNA: TGTGCCAGCAGGACGGGAGGGTCACAAGAGACCCAGTACTTC. Translated: CASRTGGSQETQYF.

This clonotype was counted only a few times. The chain uses TRBV2 and TRBJ2-7; TRBD1 or TRBD2 may be the D gene (5 bases each). Deletions cut 6 bases from V and 2 bases from J, with 17 bases between. Germline CDR1 and CDR2: SNHLY and FYNNEI. The CDR3 is made up of 15 amino acids. The DNA for the CDR3 is TGTGCCAGCAGGGCCAGCCGGGACCGCACCTACGAGCAGTACTTC. Its protein product is CASRASRDRTYEQYF.

The rearrangement uses TRBV6-1 and TRBJ2-7; no firm D call. Germline lookup yields CDR1 MNHNS and CDR2 SASEGT. V gave up 6 bases and J gave up 2 bases, with 17 bases separating them. CDR3 length: 15 residues. Here the CDR3 reads CASRETPAGAYEQYF. CDR3 sequence (DNA): TGTGCCAGCAGGGAGACTCCGGCTGGGGCCTACGAGCAGTACTTC.

A note on this clonotype: Mismatch with germline at one junction end may stem from a read error. The genes are TRBV18 and TRBJ2-3; D perhaps matches TRBD2 (5 bases). Germline values: CDR1 KGHSH, CDR2 LQKENI. The CDR3 is made up of 15 amino acids. CDR3 residues: CASTPSYGKGDTQYF. The CDR3 DNA sequence: TGTGCCAGCACACCGTCGTACGGGAAAGGAGATACGCAGTATTTT.

A word on this clonotype: This may stem from a read error, because a much larger clone lies one nucleotide away. V usage is TRBV20-1 and J usage is TRBJ1-6, with D tentatively TRBD1 (5 bases). Germline lookup yields CDR1 DFQATT and CDR2 SNEGSKA (reference sequence). This CDR3 is built from 15 residues. The CDR3: CSAREWDPKGSPFHF. The CDR3 bases are TGCAGTGCTAGAGAATGGGACCCCAAGGGATCACCCTTCCACTTT.

Of note for this clonotype: A read error may produce the germline difference seen at one junction end. The chain recombines TRBV10-2 with TRBJ1-1; 7 positions match TRBD1. This CDR3 comprises 16 residues. Germline V gene sequence: CDR1 WSHSY, CDR2 SAAADI. The CDR3 sequence: CARSGQQGHMNTEAFF. The CDR3 region has the DNA TGCGCCCGCAGTGGTCAACAGGGGCACATGAACACTGAAGCTTTCTTT.

Concerning this clonotype itself: This CDR3 fails to terminate in the conserved phenylalanine or tryptophan, so it likely reflects a read error. Because the CDR3's place on the DNA is in doubt, the DNA is left out and the CDR3 is given as listed by TCRdb. The genes are TRBV9 and TRBJ2-1. CDR1 and CDR2 from the germline V gene are SGDLS and YYNGEE. The CDR3 adds up to 15 amino acids, both ends counted. The CDR3 spells CASSPTFEFFGVERY.

This clonotype occurred a few times. This chain links TRBV6-2 or TRBV6-3 with TRBJ2-7; D ambiguous. The CDR3 covers 14 residues. The V end was cut by 3 bases, the J end by 5 bases, with 14 bases between. Germline values: CDR1 MNHEY, CDR2 SVGEGT. Here the CDR3 DNA reads TGTGCCAGCAGTTATGCCAGAAGACCAAACGAGCAGTACTTC. This codes for CASSYARRPNEQYF.

This clonotype was found a few times. V usage is TRBV5-1 and J usage is TRBJ2-1; TRBD2 aligns across 8 bases. In germline, CDR1 is SGHRS, CDR2 YFSETQ. CDR3 length equals 17 residues. The V and J ends lost 3 bases and 7 bases, in that order; junction bases with no gene match: 15. CDR3 loop: CASSSFSGAARVNEQFF. In DNA form, the CDR3 reads TGCGCCAGCAGCTCCTTTAGCGGGGCCGCCCGAGTGAATGAGCAGTTCTTC.

This clonotype has a count of ten or more. The chain uses TRBV6-5 and TRBJ1-2, with 7 bases matching TRBD1. The V segment lost 5 bases and the J segment 1 base; nucleotides outside the gene matches: 7. This CDR3 comprises 15 residues. Germline V gene sequence: CDR1 MNHEY, CDR2 SVGAGI. CDR3 protein: CASSPGTADNYGYTF. In nucleotides, the CDR3 is TGTGCCAGCAGTCCCGGGACAGCAGATAACTATGGCTACACCTTC.